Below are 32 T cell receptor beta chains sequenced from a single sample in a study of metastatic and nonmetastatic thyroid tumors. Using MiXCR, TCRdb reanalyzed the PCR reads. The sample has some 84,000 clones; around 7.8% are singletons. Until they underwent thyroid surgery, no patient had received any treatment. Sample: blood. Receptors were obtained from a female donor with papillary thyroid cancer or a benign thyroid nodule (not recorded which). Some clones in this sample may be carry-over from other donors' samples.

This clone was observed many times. CDR3 bases: TGTGCCAGCCAGCCGTGGGACAGCAATCAGCCCCAGCATTTT. This codes for CASQPWDSNQPQHF. The J gene is TRBJ1-5, the V gene TRBV7-9; D is perhaps TRBD1 (5 bases). Trimming stripped 8 bases from V and 1 base from J, with 12 bases between. In germline, CDR1 is SEHNR, CDR2 FQNEAQ (reference sequence). The CDR3 extends over 14 amino acids.

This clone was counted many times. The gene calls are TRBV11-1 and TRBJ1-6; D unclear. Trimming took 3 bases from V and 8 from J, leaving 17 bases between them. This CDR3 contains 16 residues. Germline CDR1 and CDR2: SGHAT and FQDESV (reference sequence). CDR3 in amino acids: CASSLGSPLWDSPLHF. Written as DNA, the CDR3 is TGTGCCAGCAGCTTGGGATCACCCCTCTGGGATTCACCCCTCCACTTT.

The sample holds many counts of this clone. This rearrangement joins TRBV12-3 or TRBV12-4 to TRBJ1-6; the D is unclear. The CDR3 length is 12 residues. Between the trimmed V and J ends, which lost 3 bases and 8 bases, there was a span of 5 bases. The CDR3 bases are TGTGCCAGCAGTTTCGGGGATTCACCCCTCCACTTT. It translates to CASSFGDSPLHF.

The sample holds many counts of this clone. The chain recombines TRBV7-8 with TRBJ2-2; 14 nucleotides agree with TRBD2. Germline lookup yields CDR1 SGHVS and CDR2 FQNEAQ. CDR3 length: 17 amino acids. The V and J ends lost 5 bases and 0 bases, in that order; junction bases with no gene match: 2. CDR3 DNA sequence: TGTGCCAGCAGCCGGACTAGCGGGGGGTCGAACACCGGGGAGCTGTTTTTT. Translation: CASSRTSGGSNTGELFF.

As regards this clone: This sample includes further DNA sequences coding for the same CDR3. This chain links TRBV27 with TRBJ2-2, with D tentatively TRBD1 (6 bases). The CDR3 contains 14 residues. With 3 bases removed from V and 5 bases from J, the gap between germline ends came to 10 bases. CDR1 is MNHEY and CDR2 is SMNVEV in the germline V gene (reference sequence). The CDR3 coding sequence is TGTGCCAGCAGTTTCGGGACACTGACCGGGGAGCTGTTTTTT. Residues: CASSFGTLTGELFF.

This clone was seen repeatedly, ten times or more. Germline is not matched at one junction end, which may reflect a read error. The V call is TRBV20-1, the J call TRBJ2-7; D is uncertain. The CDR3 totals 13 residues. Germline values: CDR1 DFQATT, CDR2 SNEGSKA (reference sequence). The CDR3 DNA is TGCAGTGCCAGAGCCCCTTCGCTCTACGAGCAGTACTTC. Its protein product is CSARAPSLYEQYF.

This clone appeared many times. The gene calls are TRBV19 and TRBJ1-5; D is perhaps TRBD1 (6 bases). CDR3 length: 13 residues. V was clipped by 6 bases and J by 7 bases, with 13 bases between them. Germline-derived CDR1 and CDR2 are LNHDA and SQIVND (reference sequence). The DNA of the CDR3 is TGTGCCAGTAGGGTACAGGGAGCCCAGCCCCAGCATTTT. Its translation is CASRVQGAQPQHF.

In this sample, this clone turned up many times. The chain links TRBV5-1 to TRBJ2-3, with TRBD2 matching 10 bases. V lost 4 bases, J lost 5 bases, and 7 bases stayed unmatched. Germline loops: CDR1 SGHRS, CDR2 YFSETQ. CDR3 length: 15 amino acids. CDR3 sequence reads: CASSNSGGAGDTQYF. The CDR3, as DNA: TGCGCCAGCAGCAACAGCGGGGGGGCGGGAGATACGCAGTATTTT. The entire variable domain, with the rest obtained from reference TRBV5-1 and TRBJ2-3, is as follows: KAGVTQTPRYLIKTRGQQVTLSCSPISGHRSVSWYQQTPGQGLQFLFEYFSETQRNKGNFPGRFSGRQFSNSRSEMNVSTLELGDSALYLCASSNSGGAGDTQYFGPGTRLTVL.

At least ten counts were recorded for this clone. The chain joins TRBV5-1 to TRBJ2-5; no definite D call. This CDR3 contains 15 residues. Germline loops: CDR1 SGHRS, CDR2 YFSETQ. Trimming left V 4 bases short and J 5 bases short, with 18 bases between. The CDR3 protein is CASSLSFSLMETQYF. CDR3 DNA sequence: TGCGCCAGCAGCCTTTCGTTTTCCCTAATGGAGACCCAGTACTTC.

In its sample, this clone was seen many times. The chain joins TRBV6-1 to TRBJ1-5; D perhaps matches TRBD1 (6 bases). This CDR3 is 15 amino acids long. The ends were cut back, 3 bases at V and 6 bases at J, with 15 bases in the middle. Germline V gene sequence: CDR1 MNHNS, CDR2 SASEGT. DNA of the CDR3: TGTGCCAGCAGTGAGTCACAGGGAAGGACTCAGCCCCAGCATTTT. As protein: CASSESQGRTQPQHF.

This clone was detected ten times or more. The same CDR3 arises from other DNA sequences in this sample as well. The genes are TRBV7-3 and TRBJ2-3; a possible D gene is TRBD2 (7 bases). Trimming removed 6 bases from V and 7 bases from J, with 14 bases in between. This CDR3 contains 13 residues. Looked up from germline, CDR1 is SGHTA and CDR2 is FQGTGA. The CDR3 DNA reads TGTGCCAGCAGTCAACGGGGGGCGTATACGCAGTATTTT. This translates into CASSQRGAYTQYF.

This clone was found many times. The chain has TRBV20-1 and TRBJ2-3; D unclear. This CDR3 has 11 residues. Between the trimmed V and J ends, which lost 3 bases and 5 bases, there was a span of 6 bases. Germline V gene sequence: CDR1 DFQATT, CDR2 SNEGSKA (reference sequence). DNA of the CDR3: TGCAGTGCTAGTCACGGAGATACGCAGTATTTT. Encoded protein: CSASHGDTQYF.

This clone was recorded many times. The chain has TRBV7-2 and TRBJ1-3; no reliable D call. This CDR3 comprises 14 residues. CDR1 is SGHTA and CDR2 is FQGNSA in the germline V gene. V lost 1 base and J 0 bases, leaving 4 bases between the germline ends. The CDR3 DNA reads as TGTGCCAGCAGCTTAGAAAGCTCTGGAAACACCATATATTTT. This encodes CASSLESSGNTIYF.

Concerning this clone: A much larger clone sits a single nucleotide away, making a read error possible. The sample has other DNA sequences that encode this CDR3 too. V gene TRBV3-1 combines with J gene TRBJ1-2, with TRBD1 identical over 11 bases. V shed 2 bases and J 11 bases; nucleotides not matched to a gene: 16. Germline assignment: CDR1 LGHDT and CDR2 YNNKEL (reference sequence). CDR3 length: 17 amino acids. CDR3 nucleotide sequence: TGTGCCAGCAGCCAACGTGTCGTCCCGGGACAGGGGGAAGGTTACACCTTC. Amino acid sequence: CASSQRVVPGQGEGYTF.

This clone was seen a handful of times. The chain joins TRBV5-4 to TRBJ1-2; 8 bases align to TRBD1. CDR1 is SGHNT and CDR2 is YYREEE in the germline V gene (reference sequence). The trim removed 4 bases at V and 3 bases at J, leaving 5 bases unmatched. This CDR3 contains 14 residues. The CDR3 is CASSHLTGDYGYTF. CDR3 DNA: TGTGCCAGCAGCCACCTGACAGGGGACTATGGCTACACCTTC.

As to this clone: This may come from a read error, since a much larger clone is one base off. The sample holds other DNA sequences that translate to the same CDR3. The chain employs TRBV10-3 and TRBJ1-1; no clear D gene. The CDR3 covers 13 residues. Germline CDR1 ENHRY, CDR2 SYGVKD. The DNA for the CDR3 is TGTGCCATCAGTGACCCACCCAACACTGAAGCCTTCTTT. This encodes CAISDPPNTEAFF.

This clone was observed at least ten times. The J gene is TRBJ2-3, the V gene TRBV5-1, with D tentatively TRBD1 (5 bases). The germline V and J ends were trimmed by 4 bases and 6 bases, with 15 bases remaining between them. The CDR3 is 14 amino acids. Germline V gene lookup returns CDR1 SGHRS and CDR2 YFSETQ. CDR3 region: CASSPPRARDTQYF. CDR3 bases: TGCGCCAGCAGCCCCCCCAGGGCCCGGGATACGCAGTATTTT.

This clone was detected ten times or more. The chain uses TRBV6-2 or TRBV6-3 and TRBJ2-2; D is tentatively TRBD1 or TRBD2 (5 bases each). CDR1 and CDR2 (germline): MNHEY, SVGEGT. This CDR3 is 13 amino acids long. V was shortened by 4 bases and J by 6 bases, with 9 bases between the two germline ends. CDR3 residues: CASSSRDPGELFF. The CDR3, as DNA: TGTGCCAGCAGTTCACGGGACCCCGGGGAGCTGTTTTTT.

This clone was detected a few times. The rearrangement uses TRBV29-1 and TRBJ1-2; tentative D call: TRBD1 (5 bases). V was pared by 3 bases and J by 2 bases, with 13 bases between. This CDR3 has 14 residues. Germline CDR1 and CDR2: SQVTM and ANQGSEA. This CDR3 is CSVEGRARNYGYTF. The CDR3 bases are TGCAGCGTTGAGGGCAGGGCTAGAAACTATGGCTACACCTTC.

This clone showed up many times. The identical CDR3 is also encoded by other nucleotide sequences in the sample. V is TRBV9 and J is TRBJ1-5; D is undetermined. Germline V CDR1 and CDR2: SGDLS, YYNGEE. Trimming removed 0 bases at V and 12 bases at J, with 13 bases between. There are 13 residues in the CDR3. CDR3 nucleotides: TGTGCCAGCAGCGTAGACCCAGGAGGTCTCCAGCATTTT. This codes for CASSVDPGGLQHF.

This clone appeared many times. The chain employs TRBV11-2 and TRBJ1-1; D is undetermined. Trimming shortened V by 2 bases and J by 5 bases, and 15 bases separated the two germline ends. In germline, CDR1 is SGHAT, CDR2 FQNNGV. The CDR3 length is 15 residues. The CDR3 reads CASSLFEGVRTEAFF. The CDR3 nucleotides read TGTGCCAGCAGCTTATTCGAGGGAGTAAGGACTGAAGCTTTCTTT. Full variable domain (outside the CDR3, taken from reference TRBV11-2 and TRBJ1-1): EAGVAQSPRYKIIEKRQSVAFWCNPISGHATLYWYQQILGQGPKLLIQFQNNGVVDDSQLPKDRFSAERLKGVDSTLKIQPAKLEDSAVYLCASSLFEGVRTEAFFGQGTRLTVV.

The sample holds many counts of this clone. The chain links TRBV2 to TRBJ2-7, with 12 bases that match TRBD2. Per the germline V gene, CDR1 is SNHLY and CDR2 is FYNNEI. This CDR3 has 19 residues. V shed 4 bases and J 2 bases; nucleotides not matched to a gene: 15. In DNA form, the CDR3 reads TGTGCCAGCAGTGCCGGGACAGGAGGACTAGCGGGGTTACCCTACGAGCAGTACTTC. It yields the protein CASSAGTGGLAGLPYEQYF.

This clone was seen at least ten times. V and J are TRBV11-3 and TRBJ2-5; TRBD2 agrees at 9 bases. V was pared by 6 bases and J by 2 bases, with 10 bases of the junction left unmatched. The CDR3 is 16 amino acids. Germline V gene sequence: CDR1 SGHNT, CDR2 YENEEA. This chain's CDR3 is CASRPLFAGGQETQYF. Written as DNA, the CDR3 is TGTGCCAGCAGACCGTTGTTCGCGGGGGGGCAAGAGACCCAGTACTTC.

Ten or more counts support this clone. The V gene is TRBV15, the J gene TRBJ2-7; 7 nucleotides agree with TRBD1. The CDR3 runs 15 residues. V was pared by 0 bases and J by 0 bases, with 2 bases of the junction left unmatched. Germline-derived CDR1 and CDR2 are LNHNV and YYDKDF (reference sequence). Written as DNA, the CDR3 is TGTGCCACCAGCAGAGATGGGACAGACTCCTACGAGCAGTACTTC. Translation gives CATSRDGTDSYEQYF.

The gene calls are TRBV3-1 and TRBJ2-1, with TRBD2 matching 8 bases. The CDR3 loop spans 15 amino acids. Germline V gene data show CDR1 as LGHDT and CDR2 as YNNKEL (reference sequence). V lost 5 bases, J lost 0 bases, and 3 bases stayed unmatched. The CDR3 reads CASSVGGVSYNEQFF. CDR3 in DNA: TGTGCCAGCAGCGTCGGGGGGGTCTCCTACAATGAGCAGTTCTTC.

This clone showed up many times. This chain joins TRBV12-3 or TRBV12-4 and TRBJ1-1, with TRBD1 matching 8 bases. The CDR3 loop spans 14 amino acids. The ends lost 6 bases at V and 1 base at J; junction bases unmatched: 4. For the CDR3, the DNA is TGTGCCAGCAGCAACAGGGGGTCGAACACTGAAGCTTTCTTT. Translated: CASSNRGSNTEAFF.

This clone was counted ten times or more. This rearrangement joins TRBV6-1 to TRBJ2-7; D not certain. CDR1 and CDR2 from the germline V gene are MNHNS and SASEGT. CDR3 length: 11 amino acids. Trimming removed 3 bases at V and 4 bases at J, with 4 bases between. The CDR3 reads CASSDHYEQYF. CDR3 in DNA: TGTGCCAGCAGTGATCATTACGAGCAGTACTTC.

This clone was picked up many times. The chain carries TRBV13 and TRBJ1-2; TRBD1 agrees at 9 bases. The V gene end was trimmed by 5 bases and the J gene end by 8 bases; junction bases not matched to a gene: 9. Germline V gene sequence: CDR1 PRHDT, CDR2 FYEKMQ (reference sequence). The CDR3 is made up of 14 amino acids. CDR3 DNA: TGTGCCAGCAGCCTAAACAGGGGGCTACGGGGCTACACCTTC. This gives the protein CASSLNRGLRGYTF.

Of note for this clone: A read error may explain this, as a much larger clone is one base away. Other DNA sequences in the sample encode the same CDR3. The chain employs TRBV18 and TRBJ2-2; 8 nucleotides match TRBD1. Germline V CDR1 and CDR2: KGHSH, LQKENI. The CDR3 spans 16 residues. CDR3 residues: CASSPRPDRGTGELFF. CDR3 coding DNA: TGTGCCAGCTCACCAAGACCCGACAGGGGAACCGGGGAGCTATTTTTT.

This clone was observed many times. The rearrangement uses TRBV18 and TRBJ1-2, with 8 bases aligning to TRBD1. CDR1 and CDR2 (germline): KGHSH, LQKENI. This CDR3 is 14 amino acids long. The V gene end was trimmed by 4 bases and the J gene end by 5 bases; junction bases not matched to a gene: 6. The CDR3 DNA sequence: TGTGCCAGCTCACTACAGGGGGTCTTTTATGGCTACACCTTC. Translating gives CASSLQGVFYGYTF.

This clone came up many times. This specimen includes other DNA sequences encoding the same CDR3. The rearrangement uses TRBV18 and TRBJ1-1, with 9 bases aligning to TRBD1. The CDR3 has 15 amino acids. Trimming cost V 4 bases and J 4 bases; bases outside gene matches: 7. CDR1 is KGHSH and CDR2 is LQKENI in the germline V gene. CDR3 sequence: CASSLTGTGPTEAFF. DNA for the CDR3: TGTGCCAGCTCACTCACCGGGACAGGGCCCACTGAAGCTTTCTTT.

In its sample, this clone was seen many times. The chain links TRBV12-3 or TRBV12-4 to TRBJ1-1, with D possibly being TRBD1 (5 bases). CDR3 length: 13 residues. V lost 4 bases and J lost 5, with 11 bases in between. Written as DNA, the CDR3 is TGTGCCAGCAGTTGGGACGAGGGGACTGAAGCTTTCTTT. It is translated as CASSWDEGTEAFF.